The 13 T cell receptor beta chains listed next were all sequenced from one sample in a study of control samples from healthy donors and cancer patients. The data were produced by immunoSEQ multiplex PCR, yet TCRdb's version contains in-frame clones alone and is incomplete. This repertoire shows around 130,000 clones, more than 70% found once; its top ten account for less than 40%. The material sequenced was blood. All receptors come from a man in his fifties or sixties in good health.

A note on this clone: Other DNA sequences in the sample encode the same CDR3. The chain combines TRBV5-1 with TRBJ1-1, with 7 bases matching TRBD1. Germline V gene sequence: CDR1 SGHRS, CDR2 YFSETQ. The V segment lost 4 bases and the J segment 2 bases; nucleotides outside the gene matches: 5. There are 14 residues in the CDR3. Here the CDR3 DNA reads TGCGCCAGCAGCGGGCAGGGGGGCAACACTGAAGCTTTCTTT. Its translation is CASSGQGGNTEAFF.

The V call is TRBV29-1, the J call TRBJ2-3; 9 nucleotides line up with TRBD2. CDR3 size: 14 residues. The germline CDR1 and CDR2 sequences are SQVTM and ANQGSEA. V was clipped by 6 bases and J by 1 base; unmatched bases: 5. The chain's CDR3 is CSVTGLAGTDTQYF. In nucleotides, the CDR3 is TGCAGCGTGACGGGACTAGCAGGCACAGATACGCAGTATTTT.

CDR3 nucleotide sequence: TGCGCCAGCAGCTCTGCGGGAGCCTCCTACGAGCAGTACTTC. This encodes CASSSAGASYEQYF. The V call is TRBV5-1, the J call TRBJ2-7; the match to TRBD2 covers 7 bases. The CDR3 runs to 14 residues. Trimming removed 3 bases from V and 0 bases from J; junction bases left unmatched: 3. CDR1 is SGHRS and CDR2 is YFSETQ in the germline V gene.

The V call is TRBV4-1, the J call TRBJ2-1, with 8 nucleotides matching TRBD2. V gave up 2 bases and J gave up 4 bases; unmatched junction bases: 7. This CDR3 contains 16 residues. From germline, CDR1 is MGHRA and CDR2 YSYEKL. The CDR3 spells CASSQSSGGGYNEQFF. The CDR3 region has the DNA TGCGCCAGCAGCCAATCTTCGGGGGGGGGTTACAATGAGCAGTTCTTC.

This sequence joins TRBV5-5 and TRBJ1-3; D perhaps matches TRBD1 (6 bases). The CDR3 contains 14 residues. Trimming cost V 1 base and J 4 bases, with 9 bases left between them. CDR1 is SGHKS and CDR2 is YYEKEE in the germline V gene (reference sequence). The CDR3: CASSLTGLGNTIYF. As DNA, the CDR3 is TGTGCCAGCAGCTTGACAGGGCTAGGAAACACCATATATTTT.

In this sample, this clone turned up once. The chain links TRBV7-2 to TRBJ1-3; maybe TRBD1 (5 bases). The germline gives CDR1 SGHTA, CDR2 FQGNSA. The CDR3 is 16 amino acids. Trimming cost V 5 bases and J 1 base, with 15 bases left between them. CDR3 nucleotide sequence: TGTGCCAGCAGCCCTAGCAGGGTATGGTCTGGAAACACCATATATTTT. This gives the protein CASSPSRVWSGNTIYF.

The chain is built from TRBV2 and TRBJ1-2, with TRBD1 identical over 9 bases. V trimming: 5 bases; J trimming: 3 bases; junction bases outside the gene matches: 7. This CDR3 region has 15 residues. Per germline, CDR1 SNHLY and CDR2 FYNNEI. CDR3 sequence: CASSPTRTGDYGYTF. The CDR3 DNA reads TGTGCCAGCAGTCCCACCAGGACAGGGGACTATGGCTACACCTTC.

This clone was picked up one time. The V gene is TRBV5-5, the J gene TRBJ2-1, with TRBD2 matching 9 bases. Germline-derived CDR1 and CDR2 are SGHKS and YYEKEE (reference sequence). CDR3 length: 16 residues. J gave up 6 bases and V 4 bases, and 11 bases lay outside the gene matches. In nucleotides, the CDR3 is TGTGCCAGCAGCCCGATACTAGCGGGTGTTATCAATGAGCAGTTCTTC. The encoded protein is CASSPILAGVINEQFF.

This rearrangement joins TRBV19 to TRBJ1-6; TRBD1 is a possible D gene (6 bases). The CDR3 consists of 13 residues. Germline CDR1 is LNHDA and CDR2 is SQIVND (reference sequence). Trimming stripped 4 bases from V and 9 bases from J, with 10 bases between. DNA for the CDR3: TGTGCCAGTAGTACCTCAGGGGCTTCACCCCTCCACTTT. Its translation: CASSTSGASPLHF.

V gene TRBV4-2 combines with J gene TRBJ1-2; possible D gene TRBD1, 5 bases. This CDR3 comprises 15 residues. Trimming cost V 0 bases and J 3 bases, with 11 bases left between them. Germline CDR1 is LGHNA and CDR2 is YNFKEQ. The CDR3 loop reads CASSQDGQGDYGYTF. DNA for the CDR3: TGTGCCAGCAGCCAAGATGGGCAGGGAGACTATGGCTACACCTTC.

This clone has a single count. The CDR3 region has the DNA TGTGCCAGCACCTTCGGCACTGAAGCTTTCTTT. This codes for CASTFGTEAFF. The chain couples TRBV6-4 to TRBJ1-1, with D unclear. V was pared by 7 bases and J by 4 bases, with 7 bases between. Looked up from germline, CDR1 is MRHNA and CDR2 is SNTAGT. The CDR3 is 11 amino acids.

This clone was observed a single time. The chain employs TRBV9 and TRBJ2-2; D gene uncertain. V was pared by 3 bases and J by 7 bases, with 16 bases between. Germline V lookup: CDR1 SGDLS, CDR2 YYNGEE. The CDR3 covers 15 residues. CDR3 sequence (DNA): TGTGCCAGCAGCGCCCCGGAGCCATGGCACGGGGAGCTGTTTTTT. This encodes CASSAPEPWHGELFF.

The chain couples TRBV5-1 to TRBJ2-1; tentatively, D is TRBD2 (6 bases). Trimming took off 6 bases at V and 4 bases at J, with 20 bases between the two ends. Per germline, CDR1 SGHRS and CDR2 YFSETQ. This CDR3 spans 16 amino acids. CDR3 bases: TGCGCCAGCAACGTTGGCCTGGCGGGGCAATACAATGAGCAGTTCTTC. Translating it yields CASNVGLAGQYNEQFF.